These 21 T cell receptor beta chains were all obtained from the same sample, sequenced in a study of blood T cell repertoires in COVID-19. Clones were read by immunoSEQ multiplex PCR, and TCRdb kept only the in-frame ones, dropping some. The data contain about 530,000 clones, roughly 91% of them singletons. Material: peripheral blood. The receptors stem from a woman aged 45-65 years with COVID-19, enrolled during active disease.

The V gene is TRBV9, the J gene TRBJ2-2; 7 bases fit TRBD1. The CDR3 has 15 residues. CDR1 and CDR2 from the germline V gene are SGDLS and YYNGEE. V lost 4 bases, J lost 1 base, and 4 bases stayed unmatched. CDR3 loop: CASSLRQGNTGELFF. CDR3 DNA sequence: TGTGCCAGCAGCCTGAGACAGGGGAACACCGGGGAGCTGTTTTTT.

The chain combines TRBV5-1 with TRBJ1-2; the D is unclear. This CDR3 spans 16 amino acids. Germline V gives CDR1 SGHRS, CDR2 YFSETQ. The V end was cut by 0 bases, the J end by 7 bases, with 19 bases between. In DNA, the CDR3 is TGCGCCAGCAGCTTGGCCGTAGCGGACGGACCTTCTGGCTACACCTTC. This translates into CASSLAVADGPSGYTF.

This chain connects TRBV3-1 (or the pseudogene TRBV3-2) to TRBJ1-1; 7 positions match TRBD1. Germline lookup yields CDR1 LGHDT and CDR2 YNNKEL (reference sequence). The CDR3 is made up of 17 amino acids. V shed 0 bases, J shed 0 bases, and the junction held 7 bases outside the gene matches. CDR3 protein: CASSQDRGGVVNTEAFF. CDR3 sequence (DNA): TGTGCCAGCAGCCAAGATAGAGGGGGCGTGGTGAACACTGAAGCTTTCTTT.

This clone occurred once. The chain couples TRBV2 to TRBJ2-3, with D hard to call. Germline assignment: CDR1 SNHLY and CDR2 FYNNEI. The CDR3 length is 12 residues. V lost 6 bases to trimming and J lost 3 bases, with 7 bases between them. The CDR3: CASSKMTDTQYF. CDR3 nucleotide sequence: TGTGCCAGCAGCAAAATGACAGATACGCAGTATTTT.

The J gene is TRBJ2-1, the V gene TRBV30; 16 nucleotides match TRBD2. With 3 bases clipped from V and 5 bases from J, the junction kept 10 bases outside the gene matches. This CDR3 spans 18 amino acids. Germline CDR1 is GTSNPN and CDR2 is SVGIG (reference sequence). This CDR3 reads CAWRGPGTSGGVHNEQFF. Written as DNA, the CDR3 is TGTGCCTGGAGGGGTCCCGGGACTAGCGGGGGGGTCCACAATGAGCAGTTCTTC. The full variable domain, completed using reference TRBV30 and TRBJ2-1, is SQTIHQWPATLVQPVGSPLSLECTVEGTSNPNLYWYRQAAGRGLQLLFYSVGIGQISSEVPQNLSASRPQDRQFILSSKKLLLSDSGFYLCAWRGPGTSGGVHNEQFFGPGTRLTVL.

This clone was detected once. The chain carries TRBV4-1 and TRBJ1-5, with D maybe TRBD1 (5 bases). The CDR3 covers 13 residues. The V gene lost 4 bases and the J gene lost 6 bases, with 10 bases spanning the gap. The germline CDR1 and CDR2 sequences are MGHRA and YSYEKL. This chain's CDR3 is CASSLDMGQPQHF. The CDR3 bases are TGCGCCAGCAGCCTGGACATGGGTCAGCCCCAGCATTTT.

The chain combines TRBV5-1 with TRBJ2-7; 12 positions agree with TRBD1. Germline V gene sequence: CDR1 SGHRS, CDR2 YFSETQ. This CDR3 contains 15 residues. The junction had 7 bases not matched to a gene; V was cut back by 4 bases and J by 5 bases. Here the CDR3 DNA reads TGCGCCAGCAGCCGGGCCCGGGACAGGGGGCACGAGCAGTACTTC. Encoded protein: CASSRARDRGHEQYF. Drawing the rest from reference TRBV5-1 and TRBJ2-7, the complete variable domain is KAGVTQTPRYLIKTRGQQVTLSCSPISGHRSVSWYQQTPGQGLQFLFEYFSETQRNKGNFPGRFSGRQFSNSRSEMNVSTLELGDSALYLCASSRARDRGHEQYFGPGTRLTVT.

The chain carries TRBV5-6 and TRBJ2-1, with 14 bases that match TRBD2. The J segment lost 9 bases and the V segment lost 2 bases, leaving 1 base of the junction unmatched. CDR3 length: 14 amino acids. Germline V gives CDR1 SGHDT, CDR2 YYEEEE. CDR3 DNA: TGTGCCAGCAGCTTAGGACTAGCGGGGGGTGAGCAGTTCTTC. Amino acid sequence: CASSLGLAGGEQFF.

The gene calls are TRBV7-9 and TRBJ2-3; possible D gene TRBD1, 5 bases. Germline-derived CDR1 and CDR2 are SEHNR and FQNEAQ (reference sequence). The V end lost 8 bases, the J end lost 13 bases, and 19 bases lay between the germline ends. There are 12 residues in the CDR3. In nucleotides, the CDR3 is TGTGCCAGCTCCGAGGCCACTACCAGGGAGTATTTT. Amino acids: CASSEATTREYF.

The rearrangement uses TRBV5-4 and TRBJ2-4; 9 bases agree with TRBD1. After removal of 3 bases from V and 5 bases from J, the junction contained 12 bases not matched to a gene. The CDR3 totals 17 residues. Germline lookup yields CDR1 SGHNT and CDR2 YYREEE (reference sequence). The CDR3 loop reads CASSYPPLGDRENIQYF. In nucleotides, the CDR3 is TGTGCCAGCAGCTACCCCCCTCTTGGGGACAGGGAAAACATTCAGTACTTC.

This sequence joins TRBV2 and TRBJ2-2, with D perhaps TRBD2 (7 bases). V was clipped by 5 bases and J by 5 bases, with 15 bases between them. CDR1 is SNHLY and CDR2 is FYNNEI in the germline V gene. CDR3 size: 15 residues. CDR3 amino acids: CASSRGGGRTGELFF. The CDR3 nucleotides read TGTGCCAGCAGTAGGGGGGGAGGCCGGACCGGGGAGCTGTTTTTT.

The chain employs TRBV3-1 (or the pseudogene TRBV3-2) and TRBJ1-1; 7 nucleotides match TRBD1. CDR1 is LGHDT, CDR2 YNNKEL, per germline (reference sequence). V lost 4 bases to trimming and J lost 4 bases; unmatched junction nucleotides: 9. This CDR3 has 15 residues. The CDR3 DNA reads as TGTGCCAGCAGCCCGGTGACAGGGAGCATCACTGAAGCTTTCTTT. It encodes CASSPVTGSITEAFF.

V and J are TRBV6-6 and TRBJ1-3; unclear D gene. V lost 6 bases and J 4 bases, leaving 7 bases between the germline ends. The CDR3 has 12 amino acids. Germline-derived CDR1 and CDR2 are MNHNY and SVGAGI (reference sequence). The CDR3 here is CASSPAGNTIYF. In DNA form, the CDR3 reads TGTGCCAGCAGCCCCGCGGGAAACACCATATATTTT.

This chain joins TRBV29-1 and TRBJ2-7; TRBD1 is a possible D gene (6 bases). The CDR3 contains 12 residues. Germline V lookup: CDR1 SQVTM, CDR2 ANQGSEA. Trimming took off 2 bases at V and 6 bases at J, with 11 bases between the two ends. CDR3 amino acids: CSVEQGSGEQYF. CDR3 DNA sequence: TGCAGCGTTGAACAGGGGAGCGGCGAGCAGTACTTC.

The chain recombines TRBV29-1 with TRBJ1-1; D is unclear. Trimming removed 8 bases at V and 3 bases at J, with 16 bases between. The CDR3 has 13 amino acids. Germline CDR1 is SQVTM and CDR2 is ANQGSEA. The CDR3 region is CSSSEAGYTEAFF. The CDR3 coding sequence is TGCAGCTCATCCGAAGCAGGCTACACTGAAGCTTTCTTT.

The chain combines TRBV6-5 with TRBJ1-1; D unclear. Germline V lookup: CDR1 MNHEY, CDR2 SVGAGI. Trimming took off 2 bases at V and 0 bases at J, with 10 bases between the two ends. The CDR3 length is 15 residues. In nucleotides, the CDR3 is TGTGCCAGCAGTTACACGGAGCGATTGAACACTGAAGCTTTCTTT. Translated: CASSYTERLNTEAFF.

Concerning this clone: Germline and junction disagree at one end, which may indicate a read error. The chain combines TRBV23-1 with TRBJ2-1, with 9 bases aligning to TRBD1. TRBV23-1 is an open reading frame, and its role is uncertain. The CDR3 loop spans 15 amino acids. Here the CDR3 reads CASSTRAGTGSPLVF. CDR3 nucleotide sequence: TGCGCCAGCAGCACTCGGGCCGGGACAGGGAGCCCGTTAGTCTTC.

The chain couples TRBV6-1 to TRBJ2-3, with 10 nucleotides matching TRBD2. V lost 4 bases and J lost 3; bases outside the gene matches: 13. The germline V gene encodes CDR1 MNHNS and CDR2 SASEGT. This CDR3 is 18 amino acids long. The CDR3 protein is CASSGRSSGGQSTDTQYF. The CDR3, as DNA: TGTGCCAGCAGTGGGCGTAGTAGCGGGGGGCAGTCAACAGATACGCAGTATTTT.

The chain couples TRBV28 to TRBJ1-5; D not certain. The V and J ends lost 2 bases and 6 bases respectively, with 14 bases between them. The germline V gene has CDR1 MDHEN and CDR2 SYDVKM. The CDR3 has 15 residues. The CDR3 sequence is CASSLRHSRGQPQHF. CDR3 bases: TGTGCCAGCAGTTTACGCCACTCACGAGGTCAGCCCCAGCATTTT.

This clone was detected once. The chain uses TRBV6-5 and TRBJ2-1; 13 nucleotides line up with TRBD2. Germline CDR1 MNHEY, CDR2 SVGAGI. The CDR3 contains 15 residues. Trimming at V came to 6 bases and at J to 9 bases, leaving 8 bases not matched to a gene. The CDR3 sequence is CASSPLAGGQGEQFF. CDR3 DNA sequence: TGTGCCAGCAGCCCACTAGCGGGGGGGCAAGGTGAGCAGTTCTTC.

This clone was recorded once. The CDR3 sequence: CAWGGPYGGNTQYF. The DNA for the CDR3 is TGTGCCTGGGGGGGCCCCTACGGGGGGAATACGCAGTATTTT. The chain uses TRBV30 and TRBJ2-3; D might be TRBD2 (7 bases). The CDR3 is 14 residues long. The germline V gene has CDR1 GTSNPN and CDR2 SVGIG (reference sequence). V was trimmed by 5 bases and J by 7 bases, leaving 19 bases between them.